This TCR beta chain was obtained from a study of post-analysis software for immune sequencing data. Study at large: Progressive-relapsing, secondary progressive and relapsing-remitting multiple sclerosis were among the disease courses included.

Germline-derived CDR1 and CDR2 are LGHDT and YNNKEL (reference sequence). V was trimmed by 3 bases and J by 2 bases, leaving 8 bases between them. CDR3 length: 15 amino acids. Notes on the study in general: In patients, TRBV5-6, TRBV5-1 and TRBV20-1 belonged to five TRBV segments found more frequently than in controls. Multiple sclerosis patients showed significantly lower normalized Chao1 diversity than controls did. F-measure co-clustering was strong for batch-matched samples.

As to this clonotype: Its specificity is unknown.

TCR beta cDNA libraries included unique molecular identifiers. Input populations of roughly 0.95 to 10 million T cells gave rise to roughly 0.5 million cDNA molecules. Each CDR3 protein is one row after TCRdb ran MiXCR on the PCR reads. The sample includes approximately 730,000 distinct CDR3 sequences, 30% of them seen just once. This receptor was identified in a girl under 18 with multiple sclerosis. The chain combines TRBV3-1 with TRBJ2-6; a possible D gene is TRBD1 (6 bases). Sequencing used blood. The CDR3 sequence: CASSHRGTGANVLTF. CDR3 DNA: TGTGCCAGCAGCCATAGGGGGACTGGGGCCAACGTCCTGACTTTC.